These 30 T cell receptor beta chains came from one sample sequenced in a study of blood T cell repertoires in COVID-19. Here immunoSEQ multiplex PCR was the method, and the copy in TCRdb shows in-frame clones only, minus some. The sample has more than 90,000 clones; around 85% are singletons. Material for sequencing was peripheral blood. These TCRs come from a woman in her 70s with active or convalescent COVID-19.

This clone was counted a few times. This sequence joins TRBV27 and TRBJ2-7; 9 bases match TRBD1. This CDR3 has 11 residues. Germline values: CDR1 MNHEY, CDR2 SMNVEV (reference sequence). Germline trimming cut 11 bases from V and 5 bases from J; bases unmatched to any gene: 4. The CDR3 sequence: CARDRVDEQYF. Here the CDR3 DNA reads TGTGCCCGGGACAGGGTTGACGAGCAGTACTTC.

The genes are TRBV12-3 or TRBV12-4 and TRBJ2-7; tentatively, D is TRBD2 (5 bases). CDR3 length: 13 amino acids. Trimming shortened V by 0 bases and J by 7 bases, and 10 bases separated the two germline ends. The CDR3 reads CASSLAGVREQYF. In DNA, the CDR3 is TGTGCCAGCAGTTTAGCGGGAGTAAGAGAGCAGTACTTC.

This chain uses TRBV3-1 (or the pseudogene TRBV3-2) with TRBJ1-1, with TRBD1 matching 9 bases. J lost 11 bases, V lost 4 bases, and 8 bases had no gene match. CDR3 length equals 13 residues. CDR1 LGHDT and CDR2 YNNKEL come from the germline V gene (reference sequence). CDR3 bases: TGTGCCAGCAGCCTGGGGGGGGACAGGGATGCTTTCTTT. It codes for CASSLGGDRDAFF.

This chain uses TRBV19 with TRBJ2-5; 7 nucleotides match TRBD1. This CDR3 has 14 amino acids. Germline CDR1 LNHDA, CDR2 SQIVND (reference sequence). Unmatched junction bases numbered 4, after V lost 5 bases and J lost 1 base. The CDR3 sequence is CASSWGQSQETQYF. Written as DNA, the CDR3 is TGTGCCAGTAGTTGGGGACAGTCCCAAGAGACCCAGTACTTC. Together with reference TRBV19 and TRBJ2-5, the CDR3 gives the full variable domain: DGGITQSPKYLFRKEGQNVTLSCEQNLNHDAMYWYRQDPGQGLRLIYYSQIVNDFQKGDIAEGYSVSREKKESFPLTVTSAQKNPTAFYLCASSWGQSQETQYFGPGTRLLVL.

This chain links TRBV9 with TRBJ2-7; TRBD1 agrees at 7 bases. Germline V CDR1 and CDR2: SGDLS, YYNGEE. With V trimmed by 4 bases and J by 0 bases, 19 bases remained unmatched. The CDR3 spans 19 residues. The CDR3 DNA reads TGTGCCAGCAGCCCTCCAGAAGAGGACAGGCCCTTATACTCCTACGAGCAGTACTTC. Translation: CASSPPEEDRPLYSYEQYF. Supplemented by reference TRBV9 and TRBJ2-7, the full variable domain reads DSGVTQTPKHLITATGQRVTLRCSPRSGDLSVYWYQQSLDQGLQFLIQYYNGEERAKGNILERFSAQQFPDLHSELNLSSLELGDSALYFCASSPPEEDRPLYSYEQYFGPGTRLTVT.

This sequence joins TRBV7-2 and TRBJ1-2; unclear D gene. The CDR3 contains 11 residues. Germline CDR1 SGHTA, CDR2 FQGNSA. V was trimmed by 5 bases and J by 8 bases, leaving 9 bases between them. CDR3 sequence (DNA): TGTGCCAGCAGCGCCTACTCGGGCTACACCTTC. Translated: CASSAYSGYTF.

J is TRBJ1-1 and V is TRBV7-8; perhaps TRBD1 as D (5 bases). CDR1 is SGHVS, CDR2 FQNEAQ, per germline. Trimming took off 5 bases at V and 6 bases at J, with 16 bases between the two ends. This CDR3 is built from 14 residues. The CDR3 DNA reads TGTGCCAGCAGCCTCGACGGGGGGAGGGCTGAAGCTTTCTTT. Amino acid sequence: CASSLDGGRAEAFF.

The gene calls are TRBV30 and TRBJ1-4; D is ambiguous. The CDR3 covers 14 residues. Germline V gene lookup returns CDR1 GTSNPN and CDR2 SVGIG (reference sequence). V gave up 4 bases and J gave up 5 bases, with 14 bases separating them. CDR3 sequence reads: CAWTFFSGNEKLFF. The CDR3, as DNA: TGTGCCTGGACCTTCTTCTCGGGGAATGAAAAACTGTTTTTT.

The CDR3 DNA is TGTGCCACCAGTGATCCAAGACTAGCGGGGGCCCGGGATACGCAGTATTTT. As protein: CATSDPRLAGARDTQYF. The chain combines TRBV24-1 with TRBJ2-3, with 12 nucleotides matching TRBD2. The germline CDR1 and CDR2 sequences are KGHDR and SFDVKD. The CDR3 is 17 amino acids. Unmatched junction bases numbered 9, after V lost 3 bases and J lost 6 bases.

This sequence joins TRBV6-5 and TRBJ2-7; TRBD1 aligns across 7 bases. The CDR3 has 15 residues. CDR1 and CDR2 (germline): MNHEY, SVGAGI. V lost 6 bases, J lost 8 bases, and 16 bases stayed unmatched. For the CDR3, the DNA is TGTGCCAGCAGATTATTCCGGGACAGAGACGAGCAGCAGTACTTC. This gives the protein CASRLFRDRDEQQYF.

The chain joins TRBV28 to TRBJ1-2; no clear D gene. Trimming stripped 5 bases from V and 2 bases from J, with 15 bases between. CDR3 length equals 15 residues. Germline V gene data show CDR1 as MDHEN and CDR2 as SYDVKM. Written as DNA, the CDR3 is TGTGCCAGCAGTCCGGAGCGGTCAGTGAACTATGGCTACACCTTC. Protein: CASSPERSVNYGYTF.

The chain recombines TRBV7-2 with TRBJ2-1; TRBD2 aligns across 15 bases. The V gene end was trimmed by 0 bases and the J gene end by 9 bases; junction bases not matched to a gene: 3. The CDR3 runs to 16 residues. Germline CDR1 is SGHTA and CDR2 is FQGNSA. The CDR3 region is CASSLALGLAGGEQFF. The CDR3 DNA sequence: TGTGCCAGCAGCTTAGCGCTGGGACTAGCGGGGGGTGAGCAGTTCTTC.

The gene calls are TRBV30 and TRBJ1-2, with D tentatively TRBD1 (5 bases). Germline V gives CDR1 GTSNPN, CDR2 SVGIG (reference sequence). There are 12 residues in the CDR3. Deletions cut 0 bases from V and 6 bases from J, with 8 bases between. The CDR3 nucleotides are TGTGCCTGGAGTGTCAGGGCAGATGGCTACACCTTC. Amino acids: CAWSVRADGYTF.

V and J are TRBV19 and TRBJ2-6, with D unclear. The V end lost 7 bases, the J end lost 0 bases, and 10 bases lay between the germline ends. The CDR3 contains 15 residues. Germline CDR1 LNHDA, CDR2 SQIVND (reference sequence). The CDR3 sequence: CASTMGPSGANVLTF. The CDR3 DNA is TGTGCCAGTACCATGGGCCCCTCTGGGGCCAACGTCCTGACTTTC.

The chain uses TRBV6-2 or TRBV6-3 and TRBJ1-1; no definite D call. Looked up from germline, CDR1 is MNHEY and CDR2 is SVGEGT. The CDR3 is 13 amino acids. Trimming removed 2 bases from V and 1 base from J, with 5 bases in between. Here the CDR3 DNA reads TGTGCCAGCAGTTACCAGTCGAACACTGAAGCTTTCTTT. Translation: CASSYQSNTEAFF.

This chain joins TRBV18 and TRBJ2-7; the match to TRBD1 covers 7 bases. Losses at the gene ends were 4 bases for V and 2 bases for J; bases not matched to a gene: 2. In germline, CDR1 is KGHSH, CDR2 LQKENI. This CDR3 comprises 13 residues. The CDR3 spells CASSQDRAYEQYF. The CDR3 DNA follows: TGTGCCAGCTCACAAGACAGGGCCTACGAGCAGTACTTC.

The V gene is TRBV7-2, the J gene TRBJ2-1; TRBD1 is a possible D gene (6 bases). The CDR3 is 15 amino acids. The germline V gene has CDR1 SGHTA and CDR2 FQGNSA. V lost 6 bases and J lost 3, with 15 bases in between. CDR3 residues: CASSIQGTFYNEQFF. In nucleotides, the CDR3 is TGTGCCAGCAGTATCCAGGGGACCTTCTACAATGAGCAGTTCTTC.

This CDR3 reads CASSPLGRSNEQFF. CDR3 bases: TGTGCCAGCTCACCACTAGGGAGATCAAATGAGCAGTTCTTC. The chain has TRBV18 and TRBJ2-1, with D possibly TRBD2 on 5 matching bases. The CDR3 loop spans 14 amino acids. CDR1 is KGHSH, CDR2 LQKENI, per germline. V lost 1 base and J lost 7, with 11 bases in between. The whole variable domain, remainder taken from reference TRBV18 and TRBJ2-1, is NAGVMQNPRHLVRRRGQEARLRCSPMKGHSHVYWYRQLPEEGLKFMVYLQKENIIDESGMPKERFSAEFPKEGPSILRIQQVVRGDSAAYFCASSPLGRSNEQFFGPGTRLTVL.

This chain links TRBV30 with TRBJ1-1; no clear D gene. This CDR3 comprises 13 residues. In germline, CDR1 is GTSNPN, CDR2 SVGIG (reference sequence). V lost 2 bases and J lost 5, with 12 bases in between. CDR3 amino acids: CAWSTWGGTEAFF. CDR3 in DNA: TGTGCCTGGAGTACATGGGGAGGTACTGAAGCTTTCTTT.

The V call is TRBV7-2, the J call TRBJ2-2, with 7 nucleotides matching TRBD1. V shed 5 bases and J 3 bases; nucleotides not matched to a gene: 9. There are 16 residues in the CDR3. Looked up from germline, CDR1 is SGHTA and CDR2 is FQGNSA. Here the CDR3 reads CASSIGPTGHTGELFF. The CDR3 bases are TGTGCCAGCAGCATAGGACCGACAGGGCACACCGGGGAGCTGTTTTTT.

The CDR3 spells CASSPGKAYGYTF. DNA of the CDR3: TGTGCCAGCAGTCCCGGGAAGGCCTATGGCTACACCTTC. The chain is built from TRBV28 and TRBJ1-2; D is undetermined. The CDR3 is 13 residues long. With 5 bases removed from V and 4 bases from J, the gap between germline ends came to 11 bases. Germline V gene data show CDR1 as MDHEN and CDR2 as SYDVKM.

The gene calls are TRBV19 and TRBJ2-7; weak D call: TRBD1 (8 bases). The length of the CDR3 is 13 residues. The V gene's germline CDR1 is LNHDA and CDR2 SQIVND (reference sequence). V was pared by 6 bases and J by 2 bases, with 11 bases between. The CDR3 here is CASRAGQAYEQYF. CDR3 nucleotide sequence: TGTGCCAGTAGAGCGGGACAGGCCTACGAGCAGTACTTC.

J is TRBJ2-3 and V is TRBV2; weak D call: TRBD2 (5 bases). The CDR3 spans 13 residues. V lost 7 bases and J lost 1, with 9 bases in between. The germline gives CDR1 SNHLY, CDR2 FYNNEI. CDR3 bases: TGTGCCAGCATTAGCGACGGCACAGATACGCAGTATTTT. It yields the protein CASISDGTDTQYF.

This clone was counted once. A junction end diverges from the germline sequence, so it may reflect a read error. The J gene is TRBJ2-3, the V gene TRBV3-1 (or the pseudogene TRBV3-2); D uncertain. Germline V gene sequence: CDR1 LGHDT, CDR2 YNNKEL (reference sequence). This CDR3 contains 15 residues. CDR3 sequence (DNA): TGTGCCAGCAGTCAAGAGAGTAATCCGGCAGATACGCAGTATTTT. Translating it yields CASSQESNPADTQYF.

The chain employs TRBV30 and TRBJ2-3, with D tentatively TRBD2 (7 bases). Germline loops: CDR1 GTSNPN, CDR2 SVGIG (reference sequence). Deletions cut 2 bases from V and 4 bases from J, with 13 bases between. The length of the CDR3 is 14 residues. Here the CDR3 reads CAWSIQGGSDTQYF. CDR3 nucleotides: TGTGCCTGGAGTATACAGGGAGGGTCAGATACGCAGTATTTT. Full variable domain (missing parts from reference TRBV30 and TRBJ2-3): SQTIHQWPATLVQPVGSPLSLECTVEGTSNPNLYWYRQAAGRGLQLLFYSVGIGQISSEVPQNLSASRPQDRQFILSSKKLLLSDSGFYLCAWSIQGGSDTQYFGPGTRLTVL.

The rearrangement joins TRBV5-5 to TRBJ2-3; the match to TRBD2 covers 7 bases. The J segment lost 0 bases and the V segment lost 0 bases, leaving 7 bases of the junction unmatched. CDR3 size: 17 residues. Germline V gives CDR1 SGHKS, CDR2 YYEKEE (reference sequence). CDR3: CASSLAPAGISTDTQYF. The CDR3 DNA reads as TGTGCCAGCAGCTTGGCACCAGCGGGGATCAGCACAGATACGCAGTATTTT.

This clone has more than one count but fewer than ten. The chain uses TRBV6-5 and TRBJ1-6; D remains unclear. The V end was cut by 6 bases, the J end by 7 bases, with 10 bases between. Germline CDR1 and CDR2: MNHEY and SVGAGI. This CDR3 contains 13 residues. CDR3 bases: TGTGCCAGCAGGGCCCCGGAGAATTCACCCCTCCACTTT. Protein product: CASRAPENSPLHF.

The rearrangement uses TRBV7-9 and TRBJ2-5; TRBD2 agrees at 10 bases. V was clipped by 8 bases and J by 5 bases; unmatched bases: 8. The CDR3 runs 14 residues. Germline CDR1 is SEHNR and CDR2 is FQNEAQ (reference sequence). The CDR3 region is CASERGGGTETQYF. The DNA of the CDR3 is TGTGCCAGCGAGCGGGGGGGTGGTACGGAGACCCAGTACTTC. The complete variable domain, with remaining parts taken from reference TRBV7-9 and TRBJ2-5, reads DTGVSQNPRHKITKRGQNVTFRCDPISEHNRLYWYRQTLGQGPEFLTYFQNEAQLEKSRLLSDRFSAERPKGSFSTLEIQRTEQGDSAMYLCASERGGGTETQYFGPGTRLLVL.

The chain couples TRBV7-2 to TRBJ1-2, with D unclear. The germline V and J ends were trimmed by 1 base and 2 bases, with 11 bases remaining between them. This CDR3 has 15 amino acids. CDR1 SGHTA and CDR2 FQGNSA come from the germline V gene. CDR3 loop: CASSLDPGPNYGYTF. The CDR3 bases are TGTGCCAGCAGCTTAGACCCTGGGCCCAACTATGGCTACACCTTC.

The chain recombines TRBV28 with TRBJ1-4; no firm D call. This CDR3 has 18 residues. V lost 3 bases and J 4 bases, leaving 21 bases between the germline ends. Per the germline V gene, CDR1 is MDHEN and CDR2 is SYDVKM. The CDR3 nucleotides read TGTGCCAGCAGTTTTCGGGAATTGGGGAGAGGGATTAATGAAAAACTGTTTTTT. The encoded protein is CASSFRELGRGINEKLFF.